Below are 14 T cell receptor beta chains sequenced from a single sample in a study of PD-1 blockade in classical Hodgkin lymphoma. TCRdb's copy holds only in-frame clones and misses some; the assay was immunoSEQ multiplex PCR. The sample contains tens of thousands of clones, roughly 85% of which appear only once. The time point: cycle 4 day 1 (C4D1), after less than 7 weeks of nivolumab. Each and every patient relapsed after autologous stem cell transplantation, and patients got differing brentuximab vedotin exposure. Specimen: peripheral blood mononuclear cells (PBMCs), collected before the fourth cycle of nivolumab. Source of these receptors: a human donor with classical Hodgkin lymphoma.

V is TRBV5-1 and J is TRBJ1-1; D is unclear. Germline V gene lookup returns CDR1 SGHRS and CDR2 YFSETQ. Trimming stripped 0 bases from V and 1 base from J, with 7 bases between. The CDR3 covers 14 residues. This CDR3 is CASSLEPRNTEAFF. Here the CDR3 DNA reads TGCGCCAGCAGCTTGGAACCTCGGAACACTGAAGCTTTCTTT.

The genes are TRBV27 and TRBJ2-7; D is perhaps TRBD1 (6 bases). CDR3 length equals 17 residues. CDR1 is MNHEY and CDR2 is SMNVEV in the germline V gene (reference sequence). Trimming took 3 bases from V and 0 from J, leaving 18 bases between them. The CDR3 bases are TGTGCCAGCAGTTTTCTAACCCGGGACAAGATCTCCTACGAGCAGTACTTC. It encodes CASSFLTRDKISYEQYF.

The CDR3, as DNA: TGTGCCAGCATTTTTTTCTCGGAAGCTTTCTTT. Translation: CASIFFSEAFF. V and J are TRBV28 and TRBJ1-1; no reliable D call. This CDR3 spans 11 amino acids. The germline V gene encodes CDR1 MDHEN and CDR2 SYDVKM. V was clipped by 7 bases and J by 8 bases, with 11 bases between them.

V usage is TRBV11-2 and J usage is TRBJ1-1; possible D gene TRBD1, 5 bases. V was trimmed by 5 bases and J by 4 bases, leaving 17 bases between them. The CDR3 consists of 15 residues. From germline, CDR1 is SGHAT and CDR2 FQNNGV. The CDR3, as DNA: TGTGCCAGCAGCCGACTTCGGGGGTTTGGCACTGAAGCTTTCTTT. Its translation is CASSRLRGFGTEAFF.

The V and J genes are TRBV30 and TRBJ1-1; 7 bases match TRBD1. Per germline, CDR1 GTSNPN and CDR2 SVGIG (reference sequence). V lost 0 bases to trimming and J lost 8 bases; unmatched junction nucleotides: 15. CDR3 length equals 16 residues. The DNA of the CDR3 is TGTGCCTGGAGTGTATTAGGGGGCAGCCTCCCCTTGGAAGCTTTCTTT. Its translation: CAWSVLGGSLPLEAFF.

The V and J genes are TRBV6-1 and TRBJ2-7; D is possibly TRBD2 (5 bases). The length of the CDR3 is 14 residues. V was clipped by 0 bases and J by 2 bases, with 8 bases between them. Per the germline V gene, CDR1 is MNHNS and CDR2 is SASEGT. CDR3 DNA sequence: TGTGCCAGCAGTGAAGCGAGGGCCCCCTACGAGCAGTACTTC. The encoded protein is CASSEARAPYEQYF.

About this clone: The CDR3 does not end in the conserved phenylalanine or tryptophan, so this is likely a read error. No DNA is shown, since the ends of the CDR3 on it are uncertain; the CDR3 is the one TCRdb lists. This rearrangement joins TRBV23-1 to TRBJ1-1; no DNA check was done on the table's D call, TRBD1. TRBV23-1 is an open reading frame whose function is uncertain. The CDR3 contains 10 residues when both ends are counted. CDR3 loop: CASTIHRSLS.

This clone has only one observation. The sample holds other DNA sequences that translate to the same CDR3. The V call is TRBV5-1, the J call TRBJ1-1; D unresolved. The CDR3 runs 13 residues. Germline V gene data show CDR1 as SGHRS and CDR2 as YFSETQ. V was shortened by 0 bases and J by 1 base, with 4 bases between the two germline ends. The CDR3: CASSLEGNTEAFF. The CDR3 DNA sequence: TGCGCCAGCAGCTTGGAGGGGAACACTGAAGCTTTCTTT.

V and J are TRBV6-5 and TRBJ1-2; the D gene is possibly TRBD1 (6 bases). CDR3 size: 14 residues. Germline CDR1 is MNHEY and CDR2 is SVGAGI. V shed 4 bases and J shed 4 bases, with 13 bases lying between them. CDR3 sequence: CASSFRGRAYGYTF. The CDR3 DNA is TGTGCCAGCAGTTTCCGGGGGCGGGCCTATGGCTACACCTTC.

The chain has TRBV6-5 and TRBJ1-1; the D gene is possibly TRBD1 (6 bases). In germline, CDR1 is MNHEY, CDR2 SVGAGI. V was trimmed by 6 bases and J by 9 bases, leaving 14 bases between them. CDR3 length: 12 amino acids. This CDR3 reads CASSQQGRQAFF. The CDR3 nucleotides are TGTGCCAGCAGCCAGCAGGGGAGGCAAGCTTTCTTT.

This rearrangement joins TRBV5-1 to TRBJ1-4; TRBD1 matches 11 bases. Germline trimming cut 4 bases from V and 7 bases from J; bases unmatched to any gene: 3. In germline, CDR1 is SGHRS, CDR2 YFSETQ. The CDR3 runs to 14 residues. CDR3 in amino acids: CASSQGTGGEKLFF. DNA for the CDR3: TGCGCCAGCAGCCAAGGGACAGGGGGTGAAAAACTGTTTTTT.

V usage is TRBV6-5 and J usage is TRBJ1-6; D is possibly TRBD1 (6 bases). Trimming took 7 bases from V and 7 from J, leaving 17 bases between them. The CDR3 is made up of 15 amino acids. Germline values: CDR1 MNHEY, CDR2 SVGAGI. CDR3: CASKYADSQNSPLHF. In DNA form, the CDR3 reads TGTGCCAGCAAGTATGCGGACAGCCAAAATTCACCCCTCCACTTT.

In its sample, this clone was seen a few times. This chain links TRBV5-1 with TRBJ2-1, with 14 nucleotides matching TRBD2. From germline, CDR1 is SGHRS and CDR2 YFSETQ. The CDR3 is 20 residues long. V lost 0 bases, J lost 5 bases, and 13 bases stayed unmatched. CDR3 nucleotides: TGCGCCAGCAGCTTGGTCCTGGGACTAGCGGGGGCTACTAACCACAATGAGCAGTTCTTC. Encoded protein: CASSLVLGLAGATNHNEQFF.

CDR3 residues: CATSRAALSDSRNQPQHF. The CDR3 region has the DNA TGTGCCACCAGCAGAGCTGCCCTTTCGGACAGCCGCAATCAGCCCCAGCATTTT. The rearrangement links TRBV15 to TRBJ1-5, with D possibly TRBD1 on 6 matching bases. V shed 1 base and J shed 2 bases, with 18 bases lying between them. The CDR3 consists of 18 residues. Germline loops: CDR1 LNHNV, CDR2 YYDKDF (reference sequence).